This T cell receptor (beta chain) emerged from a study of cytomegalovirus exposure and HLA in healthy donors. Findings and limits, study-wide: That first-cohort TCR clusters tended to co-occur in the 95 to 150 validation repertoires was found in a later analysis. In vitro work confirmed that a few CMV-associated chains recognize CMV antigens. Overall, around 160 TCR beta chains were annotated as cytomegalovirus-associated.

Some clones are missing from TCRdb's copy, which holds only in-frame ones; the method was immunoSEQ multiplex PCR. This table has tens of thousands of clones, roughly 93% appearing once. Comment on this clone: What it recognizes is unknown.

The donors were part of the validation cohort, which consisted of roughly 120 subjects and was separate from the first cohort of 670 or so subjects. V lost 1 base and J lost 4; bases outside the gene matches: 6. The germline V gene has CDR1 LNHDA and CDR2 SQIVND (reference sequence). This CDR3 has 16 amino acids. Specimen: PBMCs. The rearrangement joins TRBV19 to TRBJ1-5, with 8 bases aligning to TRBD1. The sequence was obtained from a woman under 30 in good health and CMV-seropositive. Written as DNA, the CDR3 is TGTGCCAGTAGTATAGGGACAGGGTATTTGAATCAGCCCCAGCATTTT. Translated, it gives CASSIGTGYLNQPQHF.